A single T cell receptor beta chain is shown here with its context. Its antigen remains unidentified. The authors extracted at least 5.5 micrograms of total RNA per sample. Germline V gene data show CDR1 as SQVTM and CDR2 as ANQGSEA. The V gene lost 7 bases and the J gene lost 4 bases, with 14 bases spanning the gap. CDR3 length equals 13 residues. These data belong to a study of blood T cells in healthy people across ages. Across the study: The capture of about one barcoded beta molecule per two T cells was achieved by template switching. Study-wide findings and caveats: Naive T cell percentage strongly correlated with TCR beta diversity. Diversity estimates drawn from one million T cells were deemed underestimates.

Next came a second PCR, run for about 7 to 11 cycles, which used a sample-barcoded 5' primer along with a J-beta primer mix. MiXCR was run by TCRdb on the 5' RACE reads, yielding one entry per CDR3 protein. The sample contains about 1 million distinct CDR3 sequences, 35% to 50% of which appear only once. The chain couples TRBV29-1 to TRBJ2-1; D remains unclear. The TCR sequence derives from a woman aged 55-69 years in good health. The sequenced sample was blood. DNA of the CDR3: TGCAGCGGTCACCGAACTCAGTACAATGAGCAGTTCTTC. It yields the protein CSGHRTQYNEQFF.